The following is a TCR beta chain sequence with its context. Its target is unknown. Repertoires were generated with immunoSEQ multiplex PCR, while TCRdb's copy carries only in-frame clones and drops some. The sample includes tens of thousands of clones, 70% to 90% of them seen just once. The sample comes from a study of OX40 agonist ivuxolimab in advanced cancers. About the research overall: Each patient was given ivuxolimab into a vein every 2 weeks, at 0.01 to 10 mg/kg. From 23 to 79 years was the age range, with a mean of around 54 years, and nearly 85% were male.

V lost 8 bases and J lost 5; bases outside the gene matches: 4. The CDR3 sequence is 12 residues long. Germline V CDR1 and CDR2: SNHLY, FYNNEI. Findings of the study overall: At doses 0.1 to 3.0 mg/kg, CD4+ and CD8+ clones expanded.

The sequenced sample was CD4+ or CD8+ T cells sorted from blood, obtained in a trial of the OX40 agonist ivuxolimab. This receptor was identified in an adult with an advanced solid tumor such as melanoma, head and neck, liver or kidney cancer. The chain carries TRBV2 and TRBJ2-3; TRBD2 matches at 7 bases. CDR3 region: CASGRGRDTQYF. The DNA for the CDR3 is TGTGCCAGCGGGAGGGGTCGAGATACGCAGTATTTT.